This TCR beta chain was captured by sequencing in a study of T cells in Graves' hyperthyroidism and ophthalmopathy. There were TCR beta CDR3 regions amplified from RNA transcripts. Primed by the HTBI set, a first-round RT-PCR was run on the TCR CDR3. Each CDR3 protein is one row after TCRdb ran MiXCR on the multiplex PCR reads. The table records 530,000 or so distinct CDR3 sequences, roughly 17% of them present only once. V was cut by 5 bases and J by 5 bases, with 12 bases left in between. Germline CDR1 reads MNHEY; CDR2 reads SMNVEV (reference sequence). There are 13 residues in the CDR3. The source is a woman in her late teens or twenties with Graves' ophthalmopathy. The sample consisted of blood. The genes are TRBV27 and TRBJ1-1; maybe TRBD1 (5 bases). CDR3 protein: CASSVGGVTEAFF. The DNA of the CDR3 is TGTGCCAGCAGTGTCGGGGGTGTTACTGAAGCTTTCTTT.